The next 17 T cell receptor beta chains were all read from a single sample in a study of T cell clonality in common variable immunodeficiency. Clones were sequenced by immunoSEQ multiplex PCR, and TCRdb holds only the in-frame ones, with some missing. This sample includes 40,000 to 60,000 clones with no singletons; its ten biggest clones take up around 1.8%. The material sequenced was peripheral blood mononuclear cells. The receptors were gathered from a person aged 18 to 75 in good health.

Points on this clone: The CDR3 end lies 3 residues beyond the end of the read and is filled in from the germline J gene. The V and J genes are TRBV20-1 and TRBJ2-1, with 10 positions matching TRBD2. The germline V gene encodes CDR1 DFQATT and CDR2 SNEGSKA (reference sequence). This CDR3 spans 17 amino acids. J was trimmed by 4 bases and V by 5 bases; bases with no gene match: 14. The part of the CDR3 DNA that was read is TGCAGTGCTGGACGTCCTCCCGGGACTAGCGCTTACAATGAG. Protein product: CSAGRPPGTSAYNE. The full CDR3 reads CSAGRPPGTSAYNEQFF.

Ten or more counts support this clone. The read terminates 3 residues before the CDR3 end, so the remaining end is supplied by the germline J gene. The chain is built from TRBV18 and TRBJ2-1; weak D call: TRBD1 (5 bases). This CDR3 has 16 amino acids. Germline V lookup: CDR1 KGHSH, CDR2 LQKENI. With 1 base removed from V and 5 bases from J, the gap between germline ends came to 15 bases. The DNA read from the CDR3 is TGTGCCAGCTCACCACTCGCAGGACACGGAGACAATGAG. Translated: CASSPLAGHGDNE. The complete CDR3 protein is CASSPLAGHGDNEQFF.

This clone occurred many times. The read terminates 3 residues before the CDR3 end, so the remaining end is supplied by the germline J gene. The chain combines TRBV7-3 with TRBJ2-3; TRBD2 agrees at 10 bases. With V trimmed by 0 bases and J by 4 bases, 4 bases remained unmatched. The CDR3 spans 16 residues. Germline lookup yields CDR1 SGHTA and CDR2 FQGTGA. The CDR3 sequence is CASSLTLAGHADTQYF. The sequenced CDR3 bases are TGTGCCAGCAGCTTAACACTAGCGGGACATGCAGATACG.

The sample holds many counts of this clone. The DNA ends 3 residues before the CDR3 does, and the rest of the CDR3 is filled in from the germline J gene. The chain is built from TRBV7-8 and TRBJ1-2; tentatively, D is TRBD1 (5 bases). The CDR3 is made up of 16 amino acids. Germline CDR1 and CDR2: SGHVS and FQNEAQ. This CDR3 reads CASSSTPRAQVTGYTF. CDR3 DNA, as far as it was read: TGTGCCAGCAGCTCTACACCCCGCGCACAGGTTACCGGC.

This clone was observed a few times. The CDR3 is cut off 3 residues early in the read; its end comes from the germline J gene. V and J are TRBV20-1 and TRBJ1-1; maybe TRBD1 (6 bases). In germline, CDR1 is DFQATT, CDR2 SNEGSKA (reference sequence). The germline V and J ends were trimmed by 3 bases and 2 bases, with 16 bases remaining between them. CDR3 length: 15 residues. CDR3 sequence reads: CSASATGLLNTEAFF. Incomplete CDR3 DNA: TGCAGTGCTAGCGCGACAGGCTTGTTAAACACTGAA.

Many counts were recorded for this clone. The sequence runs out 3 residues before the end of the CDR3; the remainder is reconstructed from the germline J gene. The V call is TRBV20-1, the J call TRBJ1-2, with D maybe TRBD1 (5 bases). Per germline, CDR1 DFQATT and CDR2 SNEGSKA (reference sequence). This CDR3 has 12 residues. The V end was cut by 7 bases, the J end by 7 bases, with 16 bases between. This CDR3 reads CSVRGASTGYTF. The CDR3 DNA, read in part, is TGCAGTGTCAGAGGGGCCTCAACTGGC.

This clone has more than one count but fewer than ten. The DNA read from the CDR3 is TGTGCCAGCTCCCAGGCCGCTATAGATACG. Its protein product is CASSQAAIDT. The full CDR3 reads CASSQAAIDTQYF. This chain connects TRBV18 to TRBJ2-3, with D uncertain. From the germline J gene comes the end of the CDR3, since the read stops 3 residues before it. This CDR3 comprises 13 residues. V gave up 6 bases and J gave up 5 bases, with 12 bases separating them. Germline CDR1 KGHSH, CDR2 LQKENI.

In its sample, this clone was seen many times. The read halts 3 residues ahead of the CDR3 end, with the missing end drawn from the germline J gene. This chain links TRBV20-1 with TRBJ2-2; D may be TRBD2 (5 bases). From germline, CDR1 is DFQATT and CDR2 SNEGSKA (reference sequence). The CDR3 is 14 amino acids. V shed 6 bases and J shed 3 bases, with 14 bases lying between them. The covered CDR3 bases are TGCAGTGCCCCGGGGAATTTCGACACCGGGGAG. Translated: CSAPGNFDTGE. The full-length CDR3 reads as CSAPGNFDTGELFF.

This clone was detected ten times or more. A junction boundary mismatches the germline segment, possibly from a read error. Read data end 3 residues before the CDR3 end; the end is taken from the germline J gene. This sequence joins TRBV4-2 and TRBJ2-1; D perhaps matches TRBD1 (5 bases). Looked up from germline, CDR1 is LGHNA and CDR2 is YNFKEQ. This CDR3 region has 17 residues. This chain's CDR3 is CASSQEGVQGTYNEQFF. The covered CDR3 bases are TGCGCCAGCAGCCAAGAAGGAGTGCAGGGTACCTACAATGAG.

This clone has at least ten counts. This chain's CDR3 is CASSHRDRDEGDGYTF. The DNA read from the CDR3 is TGTGCCAGCTCACACCGGGACAGGGATGAGGGGGATGGC. The V and J genes are TRBV18 and TRBJ1-2, with 9 bases aligning to TRBD1. The read falls 3 residues short of the CDR3 end, and the missing part is taken from the germline J gene. Germline CDR1 KGHSH, CDR2 LQKENI. Unmatched junction bases numbered 12, after V lost 4 bases and J lost 6 bases. The CDR3 is made up of 16 amino acids.

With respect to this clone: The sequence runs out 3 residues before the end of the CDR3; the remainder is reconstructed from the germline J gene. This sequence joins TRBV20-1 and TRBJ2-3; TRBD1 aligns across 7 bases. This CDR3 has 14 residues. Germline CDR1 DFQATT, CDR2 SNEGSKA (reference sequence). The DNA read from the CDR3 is TGCAGTGCTAGGTCCGGACAGGTCAATCAGCCG. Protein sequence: CSARSGQVNQP. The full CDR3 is CSARSGQVNQPQYF.

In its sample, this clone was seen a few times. CDR3 DNA (partial): TGTGCCTGGAGTGGGTACTATGGT. This sequence encodes CAWSGYYG. The whole CDR3 is CAWSGYYGQYF. The chain couples TRBV30 to TRBJ2-4; D not certain. The CDR3 extends 3 residues past the end of the read, so its final part is completed from the germline J gene. Germline CDR1 reads GTSNPN; CDR2 reads SVGIG (reference sequence). This CDR3 is built from 11 residues.

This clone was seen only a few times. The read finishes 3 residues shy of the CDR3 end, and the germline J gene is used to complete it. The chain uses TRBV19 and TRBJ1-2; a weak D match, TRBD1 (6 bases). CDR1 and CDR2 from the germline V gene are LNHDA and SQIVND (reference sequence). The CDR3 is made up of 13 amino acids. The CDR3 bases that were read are TGTGCCAGTAGCCAAGGACAGTCCTACGAC. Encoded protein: CASSQGQSYD. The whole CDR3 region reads CASSQGQSYDYTF.

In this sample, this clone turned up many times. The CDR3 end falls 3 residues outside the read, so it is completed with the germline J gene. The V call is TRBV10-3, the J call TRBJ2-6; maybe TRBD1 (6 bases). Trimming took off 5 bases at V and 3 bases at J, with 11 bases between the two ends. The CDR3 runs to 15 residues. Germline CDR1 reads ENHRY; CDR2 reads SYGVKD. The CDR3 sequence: CAISIQGSGANVLTF. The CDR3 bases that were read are TGTGCCATCAGTATACAGGGAAGTGGGGCCAACGTC.

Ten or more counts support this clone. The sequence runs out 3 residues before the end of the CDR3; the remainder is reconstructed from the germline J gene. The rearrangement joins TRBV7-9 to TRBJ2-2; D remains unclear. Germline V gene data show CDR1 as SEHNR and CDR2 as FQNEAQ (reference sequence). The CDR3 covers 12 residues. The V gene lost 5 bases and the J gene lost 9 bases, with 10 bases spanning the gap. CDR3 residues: CASSSDFRELFF. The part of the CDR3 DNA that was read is TGTGCCAGCAGCAGCGATTTCAGGGAG.

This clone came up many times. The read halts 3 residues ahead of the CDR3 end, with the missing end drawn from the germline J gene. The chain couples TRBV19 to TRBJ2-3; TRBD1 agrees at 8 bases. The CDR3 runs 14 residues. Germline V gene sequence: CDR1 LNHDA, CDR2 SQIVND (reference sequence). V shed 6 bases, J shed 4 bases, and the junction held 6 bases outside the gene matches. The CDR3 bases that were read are TGTGCCAGTAGAAAGGACAGGGTCCCAGATACG. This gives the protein CASRKDRVPDT. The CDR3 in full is CASRKDRVPDTQYF.

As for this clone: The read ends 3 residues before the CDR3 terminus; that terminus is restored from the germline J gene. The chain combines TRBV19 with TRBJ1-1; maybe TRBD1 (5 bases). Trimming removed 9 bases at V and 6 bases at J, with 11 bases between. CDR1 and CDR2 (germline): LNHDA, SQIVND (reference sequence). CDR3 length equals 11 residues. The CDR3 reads CARPRGAEAFF. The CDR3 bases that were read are TGTGCCAGACCCCGGGGGGCTGAA.